This T cell receptor (beta chain) originates from a study of blood T cell repertoires in COVID-19. Study-level information: Whether acute or convalescent, the COVID-19 samples came from the United States, Italy and Spain. The cDNA or gDNA used as material had been derived from T cells, B-cell-depleted T cells, or PBMCs.

Participants were placed into cohorts based on the clinical history they reported. Original data processing: Nucleated cell number was recorded as an estimate derived from reference gene primer amplification. Some clones are missing from TCRdb's copy, which holds only in-frame ones; the method was immunoSEQ multiplex PCR. From that table come the V and J calls and clone size; the DNA was used to work out D and trimming. The profile shows 220,000 or so clones, just under 85% of them singletons. This receptor was identified in a woman between 35 and 50 years old with acute COVID-19. Material: PBMCs or T cells enriched from blood (not recorded which).

This CDR3 is CASSPLGARTETQYF. The CDR3 coding sequence is TGTGCCAGCAGCCCTCTTGGGGCCCGCACGGAGACCCAGTACTTC. The chain joins TRBV7-8 to TRBJ2-5; D possibly corresponds to TRBD1 (5 bases). Deletions cut 5 bases from V and 5 bases from J, with 18 bases between. This CDR3 has 15 amino acids. Germline-derived CDR1 and CDR2 are SGHVS and FQNEAQ.